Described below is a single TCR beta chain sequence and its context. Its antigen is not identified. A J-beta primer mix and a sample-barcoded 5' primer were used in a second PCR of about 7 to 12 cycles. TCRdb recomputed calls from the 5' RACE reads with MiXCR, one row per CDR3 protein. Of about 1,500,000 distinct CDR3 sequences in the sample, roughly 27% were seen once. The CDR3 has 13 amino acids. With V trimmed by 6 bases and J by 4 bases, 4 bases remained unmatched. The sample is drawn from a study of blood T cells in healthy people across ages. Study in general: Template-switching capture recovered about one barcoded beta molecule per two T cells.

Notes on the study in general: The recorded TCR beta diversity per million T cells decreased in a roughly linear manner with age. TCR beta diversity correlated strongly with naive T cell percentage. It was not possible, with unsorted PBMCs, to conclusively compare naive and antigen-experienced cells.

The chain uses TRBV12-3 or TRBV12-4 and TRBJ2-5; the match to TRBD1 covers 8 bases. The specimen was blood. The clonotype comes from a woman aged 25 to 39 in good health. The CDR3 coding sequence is TGTGCCAGCAGACCCGGGACAGGAGAGACCCAGTACTTC. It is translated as CASRPGTGETQYF.